The 13 T cell receptor beta chains presented below share a single source sample, sequenced in a study of blood T cells in healthy people across ages. Then a second PCR, running roughly 7 to 11 cycles, was carried out with a sample-barcoded 5' primer and a J-beta primer mix. TCRdb analysed the 5' RACE reads with MiXCR anew, one entry per CDR3 protein. The table records some 1.6 million distinct CDR3 sequences, around 35% of them present only once. Sequencing was done on a sample of blood. The receptors were gathered from a woman in her twenties or thirties in good health.

This rearrangement joins TRBV20-1 to TRBJ1-6; tentative D call: TRBD1 (6 bases). The V gene lost 0 bases and the J gene lost 5 bases, with 20 bases spanning the gap. The CDR3 totals 18 residues. Germline CDR1 DFQATT, CDR2 SNEGSKA (reference sequence). The CDR3 DNA reads as TGCAGTGCTAGAGATGCCCGTCCGCGGGGGCGGGATAATTCACCCCTCCACTTT. Translated, it gives CSARDARPRGRDNSPLHF.

This clonotype was detected a few times. The gene calls are TRBV20-1 and TRBJ2-3, with a possible D match to TRBD1 (10 bases). CDR3 length: 20 residues. CDR1 DFQATT and CDR2 SNEGSKA come from the germline V gene (reference sequence). V shed 1 base and J shed 2 bases, with 28 bases lying between them. The CDR3 nucleotides read TGCAGTGCTAGAGGGACAGGGGGACTAGCCTCACCGGGATACACAGATACGCAGTATTTT. As protein: CSARGTGGLASPGYTDTQYF.

The rearrangement joins TRBV4-1 to TRBJ2-7; 9 nucleotides line up with TRBD2. V lost 4 bases, J lost 1 base, and 8 bases stayed unmatched. The CDR3 sequence is 16 residues long. Germline values: CDR1 MGHRA, CDR2 YSYEKL. The CDR3: CASSRLAGEGSYEQYF. The CDR3 DNA reads as TGCGCCAGCAGCCGATTAGCGGGAGAGGGATCCTACGAGCAGTACTTC.

This clonotype was seen a handful of times. The rearrangement uses TRBV3-1 and TRBJ2-2; D tentatively reads TRBD1 or TRBD2 (7 bases each). CDR3 length equals 16 residues. Per the germline V gene, CDR1 is LGHDT and CDR2 is YNNKEL (reference sequence). Trimming shortened V by 4 bases and J by 4 bases, and 16 bases separated the two germline ends. For the CDR3, the DNA is TGTGCCAGCAGCCCCCAGGGGGGGGCTGCCACCGGGGAGCTGTTTTTT. Amino acids: CASSPQGGAATGELFF. The variable domain in full, completed from reference TRBV3-1 and TRBJ2-2, reads DTAVSQTPKYLVTQMGNDKSIKCEQNLGHDTMYWYKQDSKKFLKIMFSYNNKELIINETVPNRFSPKSPDKAHLNLHINSLELGDSAVYFCASSPQGGAATGELFFGEGSRLTVL.

The rearrangement joins TRBV4-1 to TRBJ2-3; TRBD2 agrees at 8 bases. Germline-derived CDR1 and CDR2 are MGHRA and YSYEKL. Unmatched junction bases numbered 12, after V lost 1 base and J lost 0 bases. The length of the CDR3 is 19 residues. The CDR3 DNA is TGCGCCAGCAGCCAAGCCAACCCTCAGCGGGGGCCAAGCACAGATACGCAGTATTTT. Its protein is CASSQANPQRGPSTDTQYF.

The gene calls are TRBV12-3 or TRBV12-4 and TRBJ1-6; D perhaps matches TRBD1 (6 bases). The germline V and J ends were trimmed by 5 bases and 9 bases, with 23 bases remaining between them. This CDR3 has 17 amino acids. The CDR3 protein is CASSLAPLQGLSSPLHF. The CDR3 bases are TGTGCCAGCAGTCTCGCCCCCCTACAGGGTTTGAGTTCACCCCTCCACTTT.

The chain recombines TRBV5-1 with TRBJ2-3; possibly TRBD1 or TRBD2 for D (5 bases each). V was pared by 1 base and J by 3 bases, with 12 bases between. Germline V gives CDR1 SGHRS, CDR2 YFSETQ. This CDR3 has 15 amino acids. The CDR3 bases are TGCGCCAGCAGCTTGAATGGGGGAGTGACAGATACGCAGTATTTT. Translation gives CASSLNGGVTDTQYF.

Here the CDR3 DNA reads TGTGCCAGCAGCCCGGACAGTCAACCCTACGAGCAGTACTTC. It encodes CASSPDSQPYEQYF. The chain carries TRBV7-9 and TRBJ2-7, with TRBD1 as a possible D gene (6 bases). CDR1 and CDR2 (germline): SEHNR, FQNEAQ (reference sequence). The CDR3 covers 14 residues. The germline V and J ends were trimmed by 5 bases and 2 bases, with 13 bases remaining between them.

This clonotype was found a few times. This chain joins TRBV12-3 or TRBV12-4 and TRBJ2-7; D might be TRBD1 or TRBD2, each matching 5 bases. Trimming shortened V by 7 bases and J by 8 bases, and 27 bases separated the two germline ends. The CDR3 is 16 residues long. CDR3 bases: TGTGCCAGCAACCTCCACCCCCGGGACGGGTGGGGGAAGCAGTACTTC. Translation gives CASNLHPRDGWGKQYF.

The table lists this clonotype with a few counts. This chain links TRBV4-1 with TRBJ1-2; TRBD1 matches 7 bases. From germline, CDR1 is MGHRA and CDR2 YSYEKL. Germline trimming cut 1 base from V and 4 bases from J; bases unmatched to any gene: 3. The CDR3 is 14 residues long. CDR3 loop: CASSQGQGPYGYTF. DNA of the CDR3: TGCGCCAGCAGCCAAGGACAGGGTCCCTATGGCTACACCTTC.

The J gene is TRBJ1-2, the V gene TRBV7-8; 10 nucleotides line up with TRBD1. The germline CDR1 and CDR2 sequences are SGHVS and FQNEAQ. This CDR3 is 13 amino acids long. V dropped 5 bases and J dropped 8; count of bases not matched to a gene: 5. Written as DNA, the CDR3 is TGTGCCAGCAGCGACCGGACAGGGGGAGGCTACACCTTC. Its translation is CASSDRTGGGYTF.

The V gene is TRBV10-3, the J gene TRBJ2-1; D is ambiguous. This CDR3 is built from 16 residues. In germline, CDR1 is ENHRY, CDR2 SYGVKD. Deletions cut 0 bases from V and 0 bases from J, with 9 bases between. Here the CDR3 DNA reads TGTGCCATCAGTGAGTCGCCCCCAGGCTCCTACAATGAGCAGTTCTTC. Residues: CAISESPPGSYNEQFF.

In this sample, this clonotype turned up a few times. The chain has TRBV7-2 and TRBJ2-5; 11 bases are a match to TRBD2. Trimming at V came to 5 bases and at J to 5 bases, leaving 10 bases not matched to a gene. CDR3 length equals 16 residues. Germline V gene data show CDR1 as SGHTA and CDR2 as FQGNSA. The CDR3 loop reads CASSRPGTSGGETQYF. In DNA form, the CDR3 reads TGTGCCAGCAGCCGACCAGGGACTAGCGGCGGGGAGACCCAGTACTTC.